Sequencing of this TCR beta chain was carried out in a study of CD8 T cells in Susac syndrome. Random hexamers were used to reverse transcribe an amount of roughly 0.5 to 1 ug RNA. TCRdb passed the immunoSEQ multiplex PCR reads through MiXCR, listing each CDR3 protein once. The sample lists about 200,000 distinct CDR3 sequences, approximately 90% occurring once. This CDR3 region has 15 residues. V shed 4 bases and J 4 bases; nucleotides not matched to a gene: 8. CDR1 is SEHNR, CDR2 FQNEAQ, per germline (reference sequence). The receptor was isolated from a human donor with multiple sclerosis. The V gene is TRBV7-9, the J gene TRBJ2-3, with 7 bases fitting TRBD2. Sequenced input: CD8+ T cells from PBMCs. The CDR3 spells CASSSRAAGADTQYF. The CDR3 DNA is TGTGCCAGCAGCTCTAGGGCTGCGGGAGCAGATACGCAGTATTTT.